The 10 T cell receptor beta chains in this list originate from one sample, sequenced in a study of blood T cell repertoires in COVID-19. The table came from immunoSEQ multiplex PCR; TCRdb's copy has only in-frame clones and leaves some out. The sample has 200,000 to 250,000 clones; approximately 90% are singletons. The sample consisted of peripheral blood. Source of these receptors: a woman in her fifties or sixties with COVID-19, enrolled during active disease.

This sequence joins TRBV11-3 and TRBJ2-1, with 9 bases matching TRBD1. CDR3 length equals 17 residues. In germline, CDR1 is SGHNT, CDR2 YENEEA. The ends lost 1 base at V and 3 bases at J; junction bases unmatched: 7. This CDR3 reads CASSLGPSGQGYNEQFF. DNA for the CDR3: TGTGCCAGCAGCTTAGGGCCCTCGGGACAGGGCTACAATGAGCAGTTCTTC.

The genes are TRBV4-1 and TRBJ1-2; D is possibly TRBD1 (5 bases). This CDR3 is built from 16 residues. Germline assignment: CDR1 MGHRA and CDR2 YSYEKL. The V gene lost 8 bases and the J gene lost 0 bases, with 19 bases spanning the gap. CDR3 sequence: CASSSRRGFTNYGYTF. CDR3 in DNA: TGCGCCAGCTCCTCTCGGAGGGGTTTCACTAACTATGGCTACACCTTC.

CDR3: CAWWQPGTVTEAFF. Here the CDR3 DNA reads TGTGCCTGGTGGCAACCCGGGACAGTGACTGAAGCTTTCTTT. The chain employs TRBV30 and TRBJ1-1; TRBD1 aligns across 7 bases. Germline trimming cut 5 bases from V and 5 bases from J; bases unmatched to any gene: 11. The CDR3 is made up of 14 amino acids. Germline loops: CDR1 GTSNPN, CDR2 SVGIG (reference sequence).

The chain uses TRBV7-2 and TRBJ2-3, with D possibly being TRBD2 (6 bases). This CDR3 spans 15 amino acids. V lost 5 bases and J lost 2, with 14 bases in between. Germline CDR1 SGHTA, CDR2 FQGNSA. The CDR3 reads CASSRDSRPTDTQYF. Written as DNA, the CDR3 is TGTGCCAGCAGCCGGGACTCCCGTCCCACAGATACGCAGTATTTT.

The rearrangement uses TRBV29-1 and TRBJ1-2; perhaps TRBD1 as D (5 bases). CDR1 is SQVTM and CDR2 is ANQGSEA in the germline V gene. V was cut by 4 bases and J by 0 bases, with 9 bases left in between. CDR3 length: 13 residues. The CDR3 nucleotides are TGCAGCGTTGTGGACATAGCTAACTATGGCTACACCTTC. It yields the protein CSVVDIANYGYTF.

The chain links TRBV5-1 to TRBJ1-1; D not certain. In germline, CDR1 is SGHRS, CDR2 YFSETQ. This CDR3 is built from 15 residues. The V end was cut by 5 bases, the J end by 0 bases, with 14 bases between. The CDR3 sequence is CASRLLEAMNTEAFF. The CDR3 bases are TGCGCCAGCAGACTCCTCGAGGCGATGAACACTGAAGCTTTCTTT.

This chain joins TRBV5-4 and TRBJ1-2, with TRBD1 as a possible D gene (5 bases). This CDR3 comprises 13 residues. Germline-derived CDR1 and CDR2 are SGHNT and YYREEE (reference sequence). Deletions cut 2 bases from V and 4 bases from J, with 9 bases between. The CDR3 bases are TGTGCCAGCAGCTTTACAGGAAGCTATGGCTACACCTTC. This sequence encodes CASSFTGSYGYTF.

The chain uses TRBV6-1 and TRBJ2-3; 10 bases agree with TRBD2. The CDR3 length is 17 residues. J gave up 2 bases and V 2 bases, and 7 bases lay outside the gene matches. CDR1 MNHNS and CDR2 SASEGT come from the germline V gene. DNA of the CDR3: TGTGCCAGCAGTGAACGGATAGCGGGGGGCCACACAGATACGCAGTATTTT. It encodes CASSERIAGGHTDTQYF.

V gene TRBV5-1 combines with J gene TRBJ2-2, with D maybe TRBD2 (6 bases). The CDR3 spans 16 residues. V lost 3 bases to trimming and J lost 1 base, with 13 bases between them. The germline CDR1 and CDR2 sequences are SGHRS and YFSETQ. Written as DNA, the CDR3 is TGCGCCAGCAGCTCATCTAGCGCCTTGAACACCGGGGAGCTGTTTTTT. Its protein product is CASSSSSALNTGELFF.

Written as DNA, the CDR3 is TGTGCCAGCAGCGTCCCGAACACCGGGGAGCTGTTTTTT. This sequence encodes CASSVPNTGELFF. The rearrangement links TRBV12-3 or TRBV12-4 to TRBJ2-2; no definite D call. The V gene lost 6 bases and the J gene lost 0 bases, with 5 bases spanning the gap. The CDR3 is 13 amino acids.